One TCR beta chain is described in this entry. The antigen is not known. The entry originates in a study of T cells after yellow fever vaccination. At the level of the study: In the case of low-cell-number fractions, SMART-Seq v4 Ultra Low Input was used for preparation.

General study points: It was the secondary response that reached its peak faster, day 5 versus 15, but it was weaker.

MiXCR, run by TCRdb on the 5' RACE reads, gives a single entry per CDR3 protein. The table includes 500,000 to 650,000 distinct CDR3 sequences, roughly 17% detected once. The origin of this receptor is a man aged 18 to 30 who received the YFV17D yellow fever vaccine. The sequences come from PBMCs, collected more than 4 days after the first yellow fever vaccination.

CDR3 loop: CASSYAQRGGRETQYF. In DNA, the CDR3 is TGTGCCAGCAGTTACGCCCAGCGGGGGGGCCGGGAGACCCAGTACTTC. The chain recombines TRBV6-5 with TRBJ2-5; TRBD2 matches 10 bases. Germline values: CDR1 MNHEY, CDR2 SVGAGI. J lost 5 bases, V lost 2 bases, and 8 bases had no gene match. This CDR3 contains 16 residues.